This T cell receptor (beta chain) was sequenced during a study of shared clonotypes between healthy human individuals. Study-level background: Two women and a few men aged 18 to 49 served as donors. Notes on the study in general: For sorted subsets, rarefaction showed incomplete sequencing despite large depth.

Repertoires were generated with immunoSEQ multiplex PCR, while TCRdb's copy carries only in-frame clones and drops some. The table records hundreds of thousands of clones, about 95% of them present only once. Note on this clone: Its target is not known.

The CDR3 extends over 12 amino acids. Germline lookup yields CDR1 SGHNT and CDR2 YYREEE (reference sequence). V was cut by 1 base and J by 5 bases, with 7 bases left in between. The chain is built from TRBV5-4 and TRBJ2-7; D is unclear. Specimen: naive CD4+ T cells sorted from blood. Indicated subset: CD45RA+ positively selected. The sequence was obtained from a woman aged 30 to 39 in good health. The CDR3 protein is CASSLPEDEQYF. The CDR3 nucleotides are TGTGCCAGCAGCTTGCCCGAGGACGAGCAGTACTTC.